One T cell receptor beta chain is described in this entry. The antigen is undetermined. The sample belongs to a study of blood T cells in healthy people across ages. Study-wide background: Per two T cells, template switching captured roughly one barcoded beta molecule. Overall study results and limits: Because donor CMV status was unknown, expanded clonotype changes were possibly confounded.

Then a second PCR, running about 6 to 12 cycles, was carried out with a sample-barcoded 5' primer and a J-beta primer mix. In TCRdb, the 5' RACE reads were re-called with MiXCR into one record per CDR3 protein. Found here are about 1,500,000 distinct CDR3 sequences, 28% of them singletons; the top ten hold 7.7%. At least 7 million PBMCs were isolated per sample. Total RNA, at least 5.5 micrograms per sample, came from PBMCs. This CDR3 is built from 14 residues. The germline V gene encodes CDR1 SEHNR and CDR2 FQNEAQ (reference sequence). V was trimmed by 1 base and J by 7 bases, leaving 13 bases between them.

The origin of this receptor is a woman aged 25-40 years in good health. The gene calls are TRBV7-9 and TRBJ2-5; D uncertain. The sample comprised blood. The CDR3 sequence is CASSLGGDSGTQYF. Written as DNA, the CDR3 is TGTGCCAGCAGCTTAGGTGGGGATTCGGGGACCCAGTACTTC.